The present entry profiles one TCR beta chain with its context. The record originates from a study of blood T cell repertoires in COVID-19. CDR1 and CDR2 from the germline V gene are LGHDT and YNNKEL (reference sequence). The V and J ends lost 1 base and 5 bases, in that order; junction bases with no gene match: 3. This CDR3 is 16 amino acids long. The protocol was immunoSEQ multiplex PCR, while the TCRdb copy is restricted to in-frame clones and leaves out a portion. Among around 310,000 clones listed, roughly 90% were seen once. What was sequenced was PBMCs or T cells enriched from blood (not recorded which). This sequence originates from a woman in her thirties or forties who had recovered from COVID-19. The J gene is TRBJ2-1, the V gene TRBV3-1 (or the pseudogene TRBV3-2); 12 bases match TRBD2. CDR3 residues: CASSQVTSGSHNEQFF. CDR3 bases: TGTGCCAGCAGCCAAGTGACTAGCGGGAGCCACAATGAGCAGTTCTTC.